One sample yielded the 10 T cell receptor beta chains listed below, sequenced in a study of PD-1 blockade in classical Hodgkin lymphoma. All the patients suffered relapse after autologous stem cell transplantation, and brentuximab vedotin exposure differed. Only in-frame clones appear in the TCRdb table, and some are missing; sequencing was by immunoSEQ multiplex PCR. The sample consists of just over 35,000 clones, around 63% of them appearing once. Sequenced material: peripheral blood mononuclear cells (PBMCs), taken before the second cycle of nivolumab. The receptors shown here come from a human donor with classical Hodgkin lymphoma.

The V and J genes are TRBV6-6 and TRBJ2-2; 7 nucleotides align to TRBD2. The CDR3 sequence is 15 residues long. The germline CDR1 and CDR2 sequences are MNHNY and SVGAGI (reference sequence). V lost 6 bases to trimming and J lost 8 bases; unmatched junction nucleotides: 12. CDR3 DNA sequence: TGTGCCAGCAGCCCTTCGGCGGGGGAGGTAGGGGAGCTGTTTTTT. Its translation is CASSPSAGEVGELFF.

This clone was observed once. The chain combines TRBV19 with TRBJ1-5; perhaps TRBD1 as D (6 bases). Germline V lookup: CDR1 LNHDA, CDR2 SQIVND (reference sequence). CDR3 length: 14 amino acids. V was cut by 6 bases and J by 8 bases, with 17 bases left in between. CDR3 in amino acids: CASSQTGPGKPQHF. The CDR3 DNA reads TGTGCCAGTAGCCAAACAGGGCCCGGGAAGCCCCAGCATTTT.

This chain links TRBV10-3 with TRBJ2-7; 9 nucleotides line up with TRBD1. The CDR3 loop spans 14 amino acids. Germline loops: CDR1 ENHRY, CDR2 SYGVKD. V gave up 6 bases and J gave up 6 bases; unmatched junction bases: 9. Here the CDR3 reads CAIRHGQGTIEQYF. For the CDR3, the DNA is TGTGCCATCAGGCATGGACAGGGGACGATCGAGCAGTACTTC.

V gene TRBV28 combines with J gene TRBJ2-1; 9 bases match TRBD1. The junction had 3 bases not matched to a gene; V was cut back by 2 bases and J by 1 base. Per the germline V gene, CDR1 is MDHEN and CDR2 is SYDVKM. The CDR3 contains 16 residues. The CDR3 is CASSLNRGRSYNEQFF. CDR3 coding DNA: TGTGCCAGCAGTTTAAACAGGGGGCGGTCCTACAATGAGCAGTTCTTC.

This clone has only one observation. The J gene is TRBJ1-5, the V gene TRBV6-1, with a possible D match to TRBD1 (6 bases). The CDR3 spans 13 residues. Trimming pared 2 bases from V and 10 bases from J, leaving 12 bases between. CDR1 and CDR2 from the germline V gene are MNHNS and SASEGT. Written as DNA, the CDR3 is TGTGCCAGCAGTGAATATCAGGGGAACCCCCAGCATTTT. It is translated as CASSEYQGNPQHF.

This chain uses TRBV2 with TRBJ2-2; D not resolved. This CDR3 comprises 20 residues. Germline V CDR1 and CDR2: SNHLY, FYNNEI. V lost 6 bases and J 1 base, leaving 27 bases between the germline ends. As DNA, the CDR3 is TGTGCCAGCAGAACTATAATAAGTTTTGGGTACGACCGGAACACCGGGGAGCTGTTTTTT. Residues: CASRTIISFGYDRNTGELFF.

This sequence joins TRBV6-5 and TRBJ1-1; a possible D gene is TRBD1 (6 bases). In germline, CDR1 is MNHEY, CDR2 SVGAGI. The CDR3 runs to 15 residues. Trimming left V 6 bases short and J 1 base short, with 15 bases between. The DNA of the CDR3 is TGTGCCAGCAGCCCCCTGGGGGGACAGAACACTGAAGCTTTCTTT. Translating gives CASSPLGGQNTEAFF.

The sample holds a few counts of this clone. The CDR3: CASSRTRDAYNEQFF. DNA of the CDR3: TGCGCCAGCAGCCGAACCCGGGACGCTTACAATGAGCAGTTCTTC. The chain carries TRBV5-1 and TRBJ2-1; D possibly uses TRBD1 or TRBD2 (5 bases each). Germline V CDR1 and CDR2: SGHRS, YFSETQ. The V end lost 4 bases, the J end lost 4 bases, and 15 bases lay between the germline ends. The CDR3 length is 15 residues.

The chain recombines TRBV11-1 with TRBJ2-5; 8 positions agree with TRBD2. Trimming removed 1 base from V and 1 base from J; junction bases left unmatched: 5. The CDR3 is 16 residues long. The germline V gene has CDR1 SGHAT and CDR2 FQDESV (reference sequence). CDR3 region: CASSLGAGALQETQYF. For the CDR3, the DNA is TGTGCCAGCAGCTTAGGAGCGGGGGCCCTCCAAGAGACCCAGTACTTC.

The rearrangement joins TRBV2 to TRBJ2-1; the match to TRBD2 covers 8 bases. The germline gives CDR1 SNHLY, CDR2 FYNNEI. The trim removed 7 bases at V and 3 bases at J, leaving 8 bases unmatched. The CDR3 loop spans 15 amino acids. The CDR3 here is CASTPGTSSYNEQFF. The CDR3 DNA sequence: TGTGCCAGCACCCCCGGGACTAGTAGCTACAATGAGCAGTTCTTC.